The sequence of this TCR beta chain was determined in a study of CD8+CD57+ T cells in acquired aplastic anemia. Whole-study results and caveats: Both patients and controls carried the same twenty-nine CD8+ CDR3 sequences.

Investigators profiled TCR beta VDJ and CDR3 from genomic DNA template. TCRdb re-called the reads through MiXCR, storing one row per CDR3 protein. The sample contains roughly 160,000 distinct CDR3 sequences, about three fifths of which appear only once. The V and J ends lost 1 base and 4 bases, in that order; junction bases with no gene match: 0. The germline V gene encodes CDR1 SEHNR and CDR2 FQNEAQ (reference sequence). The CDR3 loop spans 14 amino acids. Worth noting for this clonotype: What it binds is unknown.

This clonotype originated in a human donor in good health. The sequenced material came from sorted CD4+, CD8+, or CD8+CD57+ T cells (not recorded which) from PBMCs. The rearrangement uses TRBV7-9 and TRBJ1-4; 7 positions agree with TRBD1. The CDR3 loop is CASSLDRGNEKLFF. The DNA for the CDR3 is TGTGCCAGCAGCTTAGACAGGGGTAATGAAAAACTGTTTTTT.